The clone carrying this T cell receptor beta chain showed up many times. The CDR3 has 17 amino acids. V dropped 0 bases and J dropped 4 bases, with 22 bases sitting between them. In germline, CDR1 is GTSNPN, CDR2 SVGIG (reference sequence). This entry is derived from a study of T-cell reconstitution after alpha-beta-depleted transplantation in children. TCRbeta library construction was performed incorporating unique molecular identifiers. TCRdb processed the PCR reads anew with MiXCR; each CDR3 protein has one entry. Seen here are approximately 70,000 distinct CDR3 sequences, roughly 5.2% observed once, and the top ten hold under 20%.

The source is a boy in the first two years of life who had a stem cell transplant for acute myeloid leukemia, so the T cells may come from the graft donor. The gene calls are TRBV30 and TRBJ2-7, with D maybe TRBD1 (6 bases). The specimen comprised PBMCs, mostly from graft donor cells, sampled 180 days after TCRalphabeta/CD19-depleted stem cell transplant. The CDR3: CAWSVLIPGTRFYEQYF. As DNA, the CDR3 is TGTGCCTGGAGTGTACTTATTCCCGGGACAAGGTTTTACGAGCAGTACTTC.